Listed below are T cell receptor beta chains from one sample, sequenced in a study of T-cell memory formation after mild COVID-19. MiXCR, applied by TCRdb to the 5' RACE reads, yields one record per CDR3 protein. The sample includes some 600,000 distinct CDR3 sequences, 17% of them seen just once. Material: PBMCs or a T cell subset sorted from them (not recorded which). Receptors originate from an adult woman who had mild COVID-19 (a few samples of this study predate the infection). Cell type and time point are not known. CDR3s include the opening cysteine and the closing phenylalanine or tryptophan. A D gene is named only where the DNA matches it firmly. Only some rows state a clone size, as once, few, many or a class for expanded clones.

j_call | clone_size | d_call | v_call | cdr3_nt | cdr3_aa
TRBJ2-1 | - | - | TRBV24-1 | TGTGCCACCTCGGGGAAACGCCGCAATGAGCAGTTCTTC | CATSGKRRNEQFF
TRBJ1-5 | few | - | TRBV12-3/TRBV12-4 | TGTGCCAGCAGTACTAGCCAGCGGGGTCCCCAGCATTTT | CASSTSQRGPQHF
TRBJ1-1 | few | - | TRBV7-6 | TGTGCCAGCAGCTTAAATTGGGGGGTAAACACTGAAGCTTTCTTT | CASSLNWGVNTEAFF
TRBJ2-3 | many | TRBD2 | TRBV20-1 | TGCAGTGCTAGAGTTGGTTGGACTAGCGGGAAAACAGATACGCAGTATTTT | CSARVGWTSGKTDTQYF
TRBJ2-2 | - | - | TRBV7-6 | TGTGCCAGCACCGTCGGGACGGCGAACACCGGGGAGCTGTTTTTT | CASTVGTANTGELFF
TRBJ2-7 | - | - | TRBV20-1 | TGCAGTGCTAGGGAGTCTTCCTACGAGCAGTACTTC | CSARESSYEQYF
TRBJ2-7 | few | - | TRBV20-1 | TGCAGTGCCGCGGGAATGGGACTTTTGGGAGAGCAGTACTTC | CSAAGMGLLGEQYF
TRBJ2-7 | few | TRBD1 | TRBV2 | TGTGCCAGCAGTGAACTGTGGACAGGAATGACCTACGAGCAGTACTTC | CASSELWTGMTYEQYF
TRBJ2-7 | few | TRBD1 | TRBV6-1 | TGTGCCAGCAGTGGACAGGGTAAGACCTACGAGCAGTACTTC | CASSGQGKTYEQYF
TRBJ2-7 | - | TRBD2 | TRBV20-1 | TGCAGTGCCCGGGGGGGTGGCATGGACAGCAGCACATACGAGCAGTACTTC | CSARGGGMDSSTYEQYF
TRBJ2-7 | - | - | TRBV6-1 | TGTGCCAGCAGTGCGGGACCAGCCCCCTACGAGCAGTACTTC | CASSAGPAPYEQYF
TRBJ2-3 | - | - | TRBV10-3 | TGTGCCATCAGTGAACCTAGCACAGATACGCAGTATTTT | CAISEPSTDTQYF
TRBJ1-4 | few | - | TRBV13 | TGTGCCAGCAGCTCGGTGGGCGAAAAACTGTTTTTT | CASSSVGEKLFF
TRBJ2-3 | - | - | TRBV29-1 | TGCAGCGTGGGGGAGGAGGGAATGGAGCAAGATACGCAGTATTTT | CSVGEEGMEQDTQYF
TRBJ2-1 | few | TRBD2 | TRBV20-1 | TGCAGTGCTAGACCAGCGGGAGAACCATACAATGAGCAGTTCTTC | CSARPAGEPYNEQFF
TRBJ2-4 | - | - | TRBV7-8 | TGTGCCAGCAGCTCCCCGCGTGGCGGGGCCAGGGTTATAGCCAAAAACATTCAGTACTTC | CASSSPRGGARVIAKNIQYF
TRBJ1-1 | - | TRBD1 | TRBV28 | TGTGCCAGCAGTACAAGACAGGGATCGAACACTGAAGCTTTCTTT | CASSTRQGSNTEAFF
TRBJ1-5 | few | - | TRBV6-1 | TGTGCCAGCAGTTGGGGGGGCTCGGGTCAGCCCCAGCATTTT | CASSWGGSGQPQHF
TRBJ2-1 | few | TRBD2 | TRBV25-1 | TGTGCCAGCAGTTCCGCCGGGACTAGCGGGAACAATGAGCAGTTCTTC | CASSSAGTSGNNEQFF
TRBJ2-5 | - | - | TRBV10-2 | TGCGCCAGCAGCCCCCAGGGGTGGGGGACCCAGTACTTC | CASSPQGWGTQYF
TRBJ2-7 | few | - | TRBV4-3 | TGCGCCAGCAGCCAGTACAGCGCGGCAAACTCCTACGAGCAGTACTTC | CASSQYSAANSYEQYF
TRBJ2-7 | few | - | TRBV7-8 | TGTGCCAGCAGCTTCCACACTGGGCACACCTACGAGCAGTACTTC | CASSFHTGHTYEQYF